This T cell receptor beta chain was profiled in a study of chemoradiotherapy in HPV16-positive cancers. Findings of the study overall: The functional HPV-specific definition rests on just a couple of HPV16-positive patients. HPV-responsive T-cell expansion during chemoradiotherapy was linked to improved recurrence-free survival in HPV16-positive patients. During treatment, candidate HPV-specific clones and E7-related motifs expanded in tumor.

Clones were read by immunoSEQ multiplex PCR, and TCRdb kept only the in-frame ones, dropping some. In the table there are around 25,000 clones, over 85% of which are singletons. As for this clone: Its antigen remains unidentified.

With 4 bases clipped from V and 3 bases from J, the junction kept 2 bases outside the gene matches. The germline gives CDR1 LNHDA, CDR2 SQIVND (reference sequence). This CDR3 has 13 residues. The chain employs TRBV19 and TRBJ2-5, with 7 nucleotides matching TRBD2. This TCR was recovered from a human donor with HPV-associated anogenital cancer. Sequencing was performed on blood, taken from a patient who underwent chemoradiotherapy. CDR3: CASSTRGEETQYF. The CDR3 DNA sequence: TGTGCCAGTAGTACTCGGGGGGAAGAGACCCAGTACTTC.